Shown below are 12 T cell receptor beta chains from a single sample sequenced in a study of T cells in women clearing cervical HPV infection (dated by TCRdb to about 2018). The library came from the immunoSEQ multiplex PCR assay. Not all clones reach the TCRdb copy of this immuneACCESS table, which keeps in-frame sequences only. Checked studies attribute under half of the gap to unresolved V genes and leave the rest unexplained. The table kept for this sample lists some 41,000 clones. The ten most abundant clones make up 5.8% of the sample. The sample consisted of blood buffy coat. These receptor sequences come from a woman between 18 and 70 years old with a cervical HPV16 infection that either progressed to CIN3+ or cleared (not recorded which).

CDR3 sequence: CASSAGQEIQEKLFF. The DNA read from the CDR3 is TGCGCCAGCAGCGCGGGACAGGAAATTCAAGAAAAA. The chain carries TRBV5-1 and TRBJ1-4; TRBD1 matches at 8 bases. The observed sequence ends 3 residues before the CDR3 terminus, with the missing tail filled in from the germline J gene. CDR1 SGHRS and CDR2 YFSETQ come from the germline V gene. Unmatched junction bases numbered 10, after V lost 4 bases and J lost 8 bases. This CDR3 contains 15 residues.

CDR3 DNA, as far as it was read: TGTGCCAGCAGCTCAGCGGGAGATGAG. This translates into CASSSAGDE. The entire CDR3 protein reads CASSSAGDEQFF. This rearrangement joins TRBV14 to TRBJ2-1; 8 bases align to TRBD2. The missing CDR3 end, 3 residues past where the read stops, is filled in from the germline J gene. Trimming at V came to 5 bases and at J to 8 bases, leaving 2 bases not matched to a gene. Germline V gene data show CDR1 as SGHDN and CDR2 as FVKESK. CDR3 length: 12 amino acids. Full variable domain (outside the CDR3, taken from reference TRBV14 and TRBJ2-1): EAGVTQFPSHSVIEKGQTVTLRCDPISGHDNLYWYRRVMGKEIKFLLHFVKESKQDESGMPNNRFLAERTGGTYSTLKVQPAELEDSGVYFCASSSAGDEQFFGPGTRLTVL.

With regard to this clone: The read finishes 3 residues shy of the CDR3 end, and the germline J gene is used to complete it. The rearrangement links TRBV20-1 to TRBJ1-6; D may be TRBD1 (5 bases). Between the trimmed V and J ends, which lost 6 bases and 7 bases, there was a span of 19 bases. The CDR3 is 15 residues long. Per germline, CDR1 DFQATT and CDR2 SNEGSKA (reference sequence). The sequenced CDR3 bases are TGCAGTGCCATTCCGGGACTCAGCCAGAATTCACCC. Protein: CSAIPGLSQNSP. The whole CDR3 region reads CSAIPGLSQNSPLHF.

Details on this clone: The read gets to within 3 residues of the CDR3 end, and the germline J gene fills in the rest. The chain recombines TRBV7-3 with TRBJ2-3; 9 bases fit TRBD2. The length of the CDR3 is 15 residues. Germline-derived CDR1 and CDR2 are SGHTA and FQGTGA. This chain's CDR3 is CASSLTSGSEETQYF. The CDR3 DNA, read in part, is TGTGCCAGCAGCTTAACTAGCGGGAGTGAGGAGACG.

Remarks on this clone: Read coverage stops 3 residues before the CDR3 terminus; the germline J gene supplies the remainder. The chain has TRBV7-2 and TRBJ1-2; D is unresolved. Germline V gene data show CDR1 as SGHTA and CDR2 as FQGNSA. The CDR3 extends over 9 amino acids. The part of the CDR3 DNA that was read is TGTGCCAGCAGCCCAGAC. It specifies CASSPD. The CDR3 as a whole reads CASSPDYTF.

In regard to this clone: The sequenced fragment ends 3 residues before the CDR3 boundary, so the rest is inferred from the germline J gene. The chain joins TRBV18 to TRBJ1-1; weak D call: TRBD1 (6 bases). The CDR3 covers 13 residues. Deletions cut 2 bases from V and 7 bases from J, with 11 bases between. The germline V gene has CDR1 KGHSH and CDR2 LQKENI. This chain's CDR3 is CASSPTGQFEAFF. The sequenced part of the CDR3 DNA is TGTGCCAGCTCACCAACAGGACAGTTTGAA.

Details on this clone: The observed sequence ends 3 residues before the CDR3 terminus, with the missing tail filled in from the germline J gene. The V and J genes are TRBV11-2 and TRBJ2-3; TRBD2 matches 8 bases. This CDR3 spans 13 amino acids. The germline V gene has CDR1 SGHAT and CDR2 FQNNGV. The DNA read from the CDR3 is TGTGCCAGCAGCATCGGGACTAGGGAGACG. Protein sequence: CASSIGTRET. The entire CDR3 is CASSIGTRETQYF.

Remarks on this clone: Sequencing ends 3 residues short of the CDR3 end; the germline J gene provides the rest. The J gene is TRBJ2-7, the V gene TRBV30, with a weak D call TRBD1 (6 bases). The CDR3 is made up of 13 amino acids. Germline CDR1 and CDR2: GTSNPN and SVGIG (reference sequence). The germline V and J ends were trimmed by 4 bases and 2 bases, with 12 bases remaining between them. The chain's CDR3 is CAWTQGIAYEQYF. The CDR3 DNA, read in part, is TGTGCCTGGACCCAGGGGATCGCCTACGAG. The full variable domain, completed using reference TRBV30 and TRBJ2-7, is SQTIHQWPATLVQPVGSPLSLECTVEGTSNPNLYWYRQAAGRGLQLLFYSVGIGQISSEVPQNLSASRPQDRQFILSSKKLLLSDSGFYLCAWTQGIAYEQYFGPGTRLTVT.

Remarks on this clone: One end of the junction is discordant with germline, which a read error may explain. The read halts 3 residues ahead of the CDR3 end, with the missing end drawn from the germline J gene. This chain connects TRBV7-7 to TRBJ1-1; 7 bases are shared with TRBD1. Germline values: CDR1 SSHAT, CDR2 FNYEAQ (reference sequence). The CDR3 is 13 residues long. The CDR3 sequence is CASSFQGEETAFF. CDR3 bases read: TGTGCTAGCAGCTTTCAGGGGGAAGAGACA.

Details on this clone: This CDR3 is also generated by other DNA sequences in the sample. Here the CDR3 reads CASSQDRSSYEQYF. Incomplete CDR3 DNA: TGTGCCAGCAGCCAAGACAGAAGCTCCTACGAG. This sequence joins TRBV4-2 and TRBJ2-7; D unresolved. The sequence runs out 3 residues before the end of the CDR3; the remainder is reconstructed from the germline J gene. Per the germline V gene, CDR1 is LGHNA and CDR2 is YNFKEQ. The CDR3 covers 14 residues. Between the trimmed V and J ends, which lost 0 bases and 0 bases, there was a span of 6 bases.

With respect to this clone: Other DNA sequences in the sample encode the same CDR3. The sequenced CDR3 bases are TGTGCCAGTAGTCCTACGGTCGCTAATTCACCG. Translation gives CASSPTVANSP. The whole CDR3 reads CASSPTVANSPLFF. The V gene is TRBV19, the J gene TRBJ2-2; D is undetermined. The missing CDR3 end, 3 residues past where the read stops, is filled in from the germline J gene. Germline V gene lookup returns CDR1 LNHDA and CDR2 SQIVND (reference sequence). The CDR3 sequence is 14 residues long. Supplemented by reference TRBV19 and TRBJ2-2, the full variable domain reads DGGITQSPKYLFRKEGQNVTLSCEQNLNHDAMYWYRQDPGQGLRLIYYSQIVNDFQKGDIAEGYSVSREKKESFPLTVTSAQKNPTAFYLCASSPTVANSPLFFGEGSRLTVL.

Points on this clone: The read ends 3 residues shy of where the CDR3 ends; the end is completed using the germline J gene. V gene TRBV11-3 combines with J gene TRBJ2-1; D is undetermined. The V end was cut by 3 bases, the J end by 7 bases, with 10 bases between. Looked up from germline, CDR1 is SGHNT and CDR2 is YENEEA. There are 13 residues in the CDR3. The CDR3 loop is CASSFTPGNEQFF. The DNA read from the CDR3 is TGTGCCAGCAGCTTCACTCCCGGGAATGAG. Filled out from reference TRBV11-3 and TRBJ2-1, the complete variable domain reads EAGVVQSPRYKIIEKKQPVAFWCNPISGHNTLYWYLQNLGQGPELLIRYENEEAVDDSQLPKDRFSAERLKGVDSTLKIQPAELGDSAVYLCASSFTPGNEQFFGPGTRLTVL.